The 28 T cell receptor beta chains below all came from one sample that was sequenced in a study of cytomegalovirus exposure and HLA in healthy donors. The primer mix had 60 Vbeta and 13 Jbeta primers. This table comes from immunoSEQ multiplex PCR, and its TCRdb copy is limited to in-frame clones, with some not included. The sample has roughly 80,000 clones; the top ten hold 4.5% to 6.5%. Input material: PBMCs. The receptor set was obtained from a girl aged 5 to 17 in good health and CMV-seropositive.

The chain carries TRBV7-2 and TRBJ2-5; 8 bases are shared with TRBD1. The CDR3 is 15 amino acids. Trimming removed 5 bases from V and 5 bases from J; junction bases left unmatched: 10. Germline CDR1 SGHTA, CDR2 FQGNSA. CDR3 coding DNA: TGTGCCAGCAGCCAAGGACAGGGATTGAGGGAGACCCAGTACTTC. Residues: CASSQGQGLRETQYF.

This rearrangement joins TRBV7-8 to TRBJ2-3; D is possibly TRBD1 (6 bases). V was shortened by 0 bases and J by 4 bases, with 8 bases between the two germline ends. Germline V CDR1 and CDR2: SGHVS, FQNEAQ. The CDR3 runs 14 residues. CDR3: CASSLAGAADTQYF. CDR3 bases: TGTGCCAGCAGCTTAGCGGGGGCGGCAGATACGCAGTATTTT.

The gene calls are TRBV6-5 and TRBJ1-2; TRBD1 is a possible D gene (6 bases). The CDR3 has 15 residues. Trimming took off 0 bases at V and 3 bases at J, with 11 bases between the two ends. CDR1 is MNHEY and CDR2 is SVGAGI in the germline V gene. The CDR3 DNA is TGTGCCAGCAGTTACTCGTCGACAGGCGACTATGGCTACACCTTC. Protein sequence: CASSYSSTGDYGYTF.

V usage is TRBV9 and J usage is TRBJ1-2; D may be TRBD1 (6 bases). This CDR3 contains 16 residues. Trimming removed 3 bases at V and 2 bases at J, with 17 bases between. Germline V CDR1 and CDR2: SGDLS, YYNGEE. CDR3 protein: CASSDPIDRPNYGYTF. DNA of the CDR3: TGTGCCAGCAGCGACCCTATTGACAGGCCAAACTATGGCTACACCTTC. Together with reference TRBV9 and TRBJ1-2, the CDR3 gives the full variable domain: DSGVTQTPKHLITATGQRVTLRCSPRSGDLSVYWYQQSLDQGLQFLIQYYNGEERAKGNILERFSAQQFPDLHSELNLSSLELGDSALYFCASSDPIDRPNYGYTFGSGTRLTVV.

Note on this clone: Relative to the germline gene, one junction end is altered; a read error may explain this. This sequence joins TRBV7-7 and TRBJ2-2; TRBD2 might be the D (5 bases). This CDR3 comprises 12 residues. The germline V gene encodes CDR1 SSHAT and CDR2 FNYEAQ (reference sequence). The CDR3 DNA is TGTGCTAGCAGCCCGGGGTCCGGGGAGCTGTTTTTT. Its protein is CASSPGSGELFF. The full variable domain, its missing parts supplied by reference TRBV7-7 and TRBJ2-2, is GAGVSQSPRYKVTKRGQDVTLRCDPISSHATLYWYQQALGQGPEFLTYFNYEAQPDKSGLPSDRFSAERPEGSISTLTIQRTEQRDSAMYRCASSPGSGELFFGEGSRLTVL.

The chain is built from TRBV11-3 and TRBJ2-1, with 9 nucleotides matching TRBD1. V lost 5 bases to trimming and J lost 0 bases; unmatched junction nucleotides: 17. CDR1 and CDR2 (germline): SGHNT, YENEEA. The CDR3 extends over 20 amino acids. Here the CDR3 DNA reads TGTGCCAGCAGCCTGTTGCCCGGGACAGGGCAGGAGAGCTCCTACAATGAGCAGTTCTTC. Amino acid sequence: CASSLLPGTGQESSYNEQFF. Combining the CDR3 with reference TRBV11-3 and TRBJ2-1 gives the whole variable domain EAGVVQSPRYKIIEKKQPVAFWCNPISGHNTLYWYLQNLGQGPELLIRYENEEAVDDSQLPKDRFSAERLKGVDSTLKIQPAELGDSAVYLCASSLLPGTGQESSYNEQFFGPGTRLTVL.

The CDR3 DNA reads as TGCGCCAGCAGCTCAAGACAGGGGAGAGATACGCAGTATTTT. Its protein product is CASSSRQGRDTQYF. The chain links TRBV5-1 to TRBJ2-3, with TRBD1 matching over 8 bases. Germline V gene data show CDR1 as SGHRS and CDR2 as YFSETQ. V lost 3 bases to trimming and J lost 5 bases; unmatched junction nucleotides: 5. This CDR3 spans 14 amino acids.

The chain carries TRBV6-5 and TRBJ2-7; 9 positions agree with TRBD1. Germline V gene data show CDR1 as MNHEY and CDR2 as SVGAGI. There are 15 residues in the CDR3. V gave up 0 bases and J gave up 7 bases; unmatched junction bases: 7. The CDR3 is CASSYSRTGDGEQYV. CDR3 DNA sequence: TGTGCCAGCAGTTACTCCCGGACAGGGGATGGGGAGCAGTACGTC.

This rearrangement joins TRBV7-2 to TRBJ2-5, with 8 positions matching TRBD1. This CDR3 comprises 15 residues. Unmatched junction bases numbered 5, after V lost 0 bases and J lost 5 bases. CDR1 SGHTA and CDR2 FQGNSA come from the germline V gene. The CDR3 sequence: CASSLARQGAETQYF. The CDR3 nucleotides read TGTGCCAGCAGCTTAGCGAGGCAGGGGGCCGAGACCCAGTACTTC. Based on the CDR3 plus reference TRBV7-2 and TRBJ2-5, the full variable domain is GAGVSQSPSNKVTEKGKDVELRCDPISGHTALYWYRQSLGQGLEFLIYFQGNSAPDKSGLPSDRFSAERTGGSVSTLTIQRTQQEDSAVYLCASSLARQGAETQYFGPGTRLLVL.

The chain uses TRBV9 and TRBJ1-1; D unresolved. Germline CDR1 and CDR2: SGDLS and YYNGEE. V was shortened by 3 bases and J by 1 base, with 13 bases between the two germline ends. This CDR3 has 15 amino acids. CDR3 protein: CASSARGIENTEAFF. Written as DNA, the CDR3 is TGTGCCAGCAGCGCAAGAGGGATCGAGAACACTGAAGCTTTCTTT.

V gene TRBV29-1 combines with J gene TRBJ2-2, with D perhaps matching TRBD1 (6 bases). From germline, CDR1 is SQVTM and CDR2 ANQGSEA. There are 11 residues in the CDR3. Trimming stripped 7 bases from V and 7 bases from J, with 10 bases between. CDR3 sequence reads: CSAEQGGELFF. CDR3 bases: TGCAGCGCAGAACAGGGCGGGGAGCTGTTTTTT.

CDR3 sequence: CASSQAVQVEMDYGYTF. DNA for the CDR3: TGTGCCAGCAGCCAAGCCGTACAGGTTGAGATGGACTATGGCTACACCTTC. The rearrangement uses TRBV4-2 and TRBJ1-2; TRBD1 is a possible D gene (5 bases). Germline CDR1 reads LGHNA; CDR2 reads YNFKEQ. The CDR3 has 17 residues. The ends were cut back, 1 base at V and 3 bases at J, with 18 bases in the middle.

This rearrangement joins TRBV6-5 to TRBJ1-6, with TRBD1 matching over 8 bases. Germline loops: CDR1 MNHEY, CDR2 SVGAGI. With V trimmed by 2 bases and J by 10 bases, 10 bases remained unmatched. The CDR3 runs 16 residues. The CDR3 DNA sequence: TGTGCCAGCAGTTACACAAGCACAGGGGGTGCATCACCCCTCCACTTT. It specifies CASSYTSTGGASPLHF.

This chain connects TRBV27 to TRBJ2-7; a possible D gene is TRBD2 (6 bases). CDR1 is MNHEY and CDR2 is SMNVEV in the germline V gene (reference sequence). The CDR3 loop spans 13 amino acids. V was pared by 5 bases and J by 7 bases, with 15 bases between. CDR3 residues: CASSLPRGGEQYV. The DNA for the CDR3 is TGTGCCAGCAGTCTCCCTCGGGGAGGAGAGCAGTACGTC.

In DNA, the CDR3 is TGTGCCAGCAGTTACGGCACGTCTAGCACAGATACGCAGTATTTT. It yields the protein CASSYGTSSTDTQYF. V gene TRBV6-5 combines with J gene TRBJ2-3, with D unclear. The CDR3 contains 15 residues. The V and J ends lost 2 bases and 0 bases respectively, with 9 bases between them. The germline gives CDR1 MNHEY, CDR2 SVGAGI.

The chain employs TRBV5-1 and TRBJ1-2; TRBD1 is a possible D gene (6 bases). Trimming cost V 2 bases and J 5 bases, with 16 bases left between them. Germline V gives CDR1 SGHRS, CDR2 YFSETQ. The CDR3 consists of 15 residues. CDR3 coding DNA: TGCGCCAGCAGCTTCCGACAGGCCCCGCTTTATGGCTACACCTTC. Translating gives CASSFRQAPLYGYTF. Combining the CDR3 with reference TRBV5-1 and TRBJ1-2 gives the whole variable domain KAGVTQTPRYLIKTRGQQVTLSCSPISGHRSVSWYQQTPGQGLQFLFEYFSETQRNKGNFPGRFSGRQFSNSRSEMNVSTLELGDSALYLCASSFRQAPLYGYTFGSGTRLTVV.

The gene calls are TRBV11-3 and TRBJ2-5; tentatively, D is TRBD1 (5 bases). CDR3 length: 14 residues. Per the germline V gene, CDR1 is SGHNT and CDR2 is YENEEA. With 6 bases removed from V and 0 bases from J, the gap between germline ends came to 11 bases. CDR3 DNA: TGTGCCAGCAGTTCCCGACAGAACCAAGAGACCCAGTACTTC. This encodes CASSSRQNQETQYF.

Here the CDR3 reads CASSKDRGGYGYTF. Here the CDR3 DNA reads TGTGCCAGCAGTAAGGACAGGGGAGGGTATGGCTACACCTTC. J is TRBJ1-2 and V is TRBV6-5; 9 bases agree with TRBD1. The germline V gene encodes CDR1 MNHEY and CDR2 SVGAGI. This CDR3 contains 14 residues. The V gene end was trimmed by 5 bases and the J gene end by 5 bases; junction bases not matched to a gene: 6.

The chain employs TRBV6-5 and TRBJ2-3; D may be TRBD2 (5 bases). The CDR3 consists of 13 residues. CDR1 MNHEY and CDR2 SVGAGI come from the germline V gene. V dropped 7 bases and J dropped 2 bases, with 10 bases sitting between them. CDR3 coding DNA: TGTGCCAGCACAAAGGACTCCACAGATACGCAGTATTTT. Translated: CASTKDSTDTQYF.

The rearrangement uses TRBV6-5 and TRBJ1-6; 7 nucleotides match TRBD1. Germline V gene data show CDR1 as MNHEY and CDR2 as SVGAGI. Trimming took 6 bases from V and 6 from J; bases not matched to a gene: 5. The CDR3 is 14 amino acids. The CDR3 is CASRPTGVNSPLHF. The CDR3 coding sequence is TGTGCCAGCAGGCCCACAGGGGTTAATTCACCCCTCCACTTT.

The gene calls are TRBV5-1 and TRBJ1-2, with D perhaps TRBD1 (5 bases). The CDR3 sequence is 14 residues long. CDR1 is SGHRS and CDR2 is YFSETQ in the germline V gene. Trimming stripped 0 bases from V and 6 bases from J, with 12 bases between. Written as DNA, the CDR3 is TGCGCCAGCAGCTTGGATTACAGGTCGGATGGCTACACCTTC. Protein: CASSLDYRSDGYTF.

J is TRBJ2-1 and V is TRBV29-1, with 9 bases identical to TRBD1. With 4 bases clipped from V and 5 bases from J, the junction kept 9 bases outside the gene matches. Germline CDR1 SQVTM, CDR2 ANQGSEA. The CDR3 consists of 15 residues. The CDR3 bases are TGCAGCGTTGGACCCGGGACAGGGCCCCACAATGAGCAGTTCTTC. This translates into CSVGPGTGPHNEQFF.

V is TRBV30 and J is TRBJ2-5, with 7 bases matching TRBD2. J lost 10 bases, V lost 2 bases, and 7 bases had no gene match. CDR1 and CDR2 from the germline V gene are GTSNPN and SVGIG (reference sequence). CDR3 length: 12 amino acids. CDR3 sequence reads: CAWSLGGKDQYF. The CDR3, as DNA: TGTGCCTGGAGTCTGGGGGGGAAGGACCAGTACTTC.

This chain uses TRBV6-1 with TRBJ2-3, with 10 nucleotides matching TRBD1. The ends lost 7 bases at V and 3 bases at J; junction bases unmatched: 4. The CDR3 runs to 14 residues. The germline CDR1 and CDR2 sequences are MNHNS and SASEGT. CDR3 in amino acids: CASTGTGDTDTQYF. The CDR3 DNA follows: TGTGCCAGCACCGGGACAGGGGATACAGATACGCAGTATTTT.

The chain joins TRBV11-2 to TRBJ1-1; D might be TRBD1 (5 bases). The germline CDR1 and CDR2 sequences are SGHAT and FQNNGV. This CDR3 comprises 13 residues. V was cut by 10 bases and J by 1 base, with 13 bases left in between. The chain's CDR3 is CATRPTGNTEAFF. The CDR3, as DNA: TGTGCCACCCGACCCACAGGGAACACTGAAGCTTTCTTT.

The chain employs TRBV6-5 and TRBJ1-1; 11 bases line up with TRBD1. Germline V lookup: CDR1 MNHEY, CDR2 SVGAGI. Losses at the gene ends were 7 bases for V and 9 bases for J; bases not matched to a gene: 7. This CDR3 spans 13 amino acids. The CDR3 DNA reads as TGTGCCAGCACTCTTGGACAGGGGGCCAAAGCTTTCTTT. It translates to CASTLGQGAKAFF.

This CDR3 is CASSMYRNTGELFF. CDR3 bases: TGCGCCAGCAGCATGTACAGGAACACCGGGGAGCTGTTTTTT. V and J are TRBV5-1 and TRBJ2-2; D unclear. Germline values: CDR1 SGHRS, CDR2 YFSETQ. The CDR3 runs 14 residues. The V gene lost 4 bases and the J gene lost 1 base, with 8 bases spanning the gap.

This chain links TRBV2 with TRBJ2-5; perhaps TRBD2 as D (6 bases). This CDR3 has 15 amino acids. CDR1 is SNHLY, CDR2 FYNNEI, per germline. Trimming cost V 6 bases and J 0 bases, with 14 bases left between them. The CDR3 bases are TGTGCCAGCAGGAGGGCAGGGAGGAACCAAGAGACCCAGTACTTC. This translates into CASRRAGRNQETQYF.